One sample yielded the 31 T cell receptor beta chains listed below, sequenced in a study of CD8 T cells in ankylosing spondylitis. Findings and limits, study-wide: A motif in TCR beta, a set of eight highly homologous variants, appeared characteristic of ankylosing spondylitis blood.

TCRdb independently ran MiXCR on the 5' RACE reads; one entry per CDR3 protein. Of 500,000 to 550,000 distinct CDR3 sequences in the sample, roughly 13% were seen once. Their target antigens are unknown. Specimen: blood, either unsorted or a sorted T cell fraction (not recorded which). The receptors derive from a male donor with ankylosing spondylitis.

A single count supports this clonotype. This may come from a read error, since a much larger clone is one base off. The chain combines TRBV7-9 with TRBJ1-4, with D uncertain. The germline V gene has CDR1 SEHNR and CDR2 FQNEAQ (reference sequence). The CDR3 loop spans 15 amino acids. This CDR3 reads CASSLGSQSNEKLLF. DNA of the CDR3: TGTGCCAGCAGCTTAGGGTCACAGTCTAATGAAAAACTGCTTTTT.

V is TRBV4-2 and J is TRBJ2-3, with TRBD2 matching 12 bases. Looked up from germline, CDR1 is LGHNA and CDR2 is YNFKEQ. This CDR3 is 19 amino acids long. The J segment lost 0 bases and the V segment lost 0 bases, leaving 7 bases of the junction unmatched. The CDR3 region is CASSQDWASGRVSTDTQYF. The CDR3 coding sequence is TGTGCCAGCAGCCAAGATTGGGCTAGCGGGAGGGTCAGCACAGATACGCAGTATTTT.

J is TRBJ2-1 and V is TRBV2; 10 positions match TRBD2. V gave up 2 bases and J gave up 7 bases; unmatched junction bases: 14. The CDR3 sequence is 18 residues long. In germline, CDR1 is SNHLY, CDR2 FYNNEI. CDR3 bases: TGTGCCAGCAGTGAAAATGAGGGGCTAGCGGGAGCGGGGAATGAGCAGTTCTTC. This gives the protein CASSENEGLAGAGNEQFF. The whole variable domain, filled in from reference TRBV2 and TRBJ2-1, reads EPEVTQTPSHQVTQMGQEVILRCVPISNHLYFYWYRQILGQKVEFLVSFYNNEISEKSEIFDDQFSVERPDGSNFTLKIRSTKLEDSAMYFCASSENEGLAGAGNEQFFGPGTRLTVL.

This clonotype was counted ten times or more. The rearrangement uses TRBV7-9 and TRBJ1-6, with 7 nucleotides matching TRBD1. Germline CDR1 and CDR2: SEHNR and FQNEAQ (reference sequence). With V trimmed by 6 bases and J by 10 bases, 12 bases remained unmatched. The CDR3 contains 15 residues. The DNA of the CDR3 is TGTGCCAGCAGACAATTCGGACAGGAGGCCTCACCCCTCCACTTT. Translated: CASRQFGQEASPLHF.

The chain employs TRBV5-6 and TRBJ2-5; unclear D gene. The germline V and J ends were trimmed by 4 bases and 5 bases, with 12 bases remaining between them. The CDR3 runs to 13 residues. Per the germline V gene, CDR1 is SGHDT and CDR2 is YYEEEE. CDR3 DNA: TGTGCCAGCAGCCTCGACGTGGGGGAGACCCAGTACTTC. This encodes CASSLDVGETQYF.

At least ten counts were recorded for this clonotype. The V call is TRBV12-3 or TRBV12-4, the J call TRBJ1-6, with no clear D. The V and J ends lost 2 bases and 7 bases respectively, with 9 bases between them. The CDR3 spans 14 residues. The CDR3 sequence: CASSLNPANSPLHF. As DNA, the CDR3 is TGTGCCAGCAGTTTAAACCCTGCCAATTCACCCCTCCACTTT.

The chain joins TRBV12-3 or TRBV12-4 to TRBJ2-2; 8 nucleotides match TRBD1. The CDR3 runs to 16 residues. The J segment lost 6 bases and the V segment lost 5 bases, leaving 11 bases of the junction unmatched. The CDR3: CASSTQQGVVPGELFF. CDR3 sequence (DNA): TGTGCCAGCAGTACTCAACAGGGGGTCGTACCCGGGGAGCTGTTTTTT.

The chain has TRBV18 and TRBJ1-1; D unclear. Germline V gene lookup returns CDR1 KGHSH and CDR2 LQKENI. This CDR3 is 14 amino acids long. Trimming left V 3 bases short and J 0 bases short, with 8 bases between. Here the CDR3 reads CASSPRDLNTEAFF. The DNA for the CDR3 is TGTGCCAGCTCACCCCGGGATTTGAACACTGAAGCTTTCTTT.

This clonotype was counted between two and nine times. The gene calls are TRBV4-2 and TRBJ2-2, with D hard to call. The CDR3 consists of 15 residues. The germline V and J ends were trimmed by 1 base and 0 bases, with 6 bases remaining between them. Germline-derived CDR1 and CDR2 are LGHNA and YNFKEQ. The CDR3 DNA reads as TGTGCCAGCAGCCAAGCGACCGCGAACACCGGGGAGCTGTTTTTT. It yields the protein CASSQATANTGELFF.

This clonotype was detected ten times or more. The rearrangement joins TRBV24-1 to TRBJ2-1; 10 bases map to TRBD1. Germline V gene lookup returns CDR1 KGHDR and CDR2 SFDVKD. This CDR3 spans 15 amino acids. The junction had 2 bases not matched to a gene; V was cut back by 1 base and J by 6 bases. CDR3 nucleotides: TGTGCCACCAGTGATTTAAGGACAGGGGGCAATGAGCAGTTCTTC. It specifies CATSDLRTGGNEQFF.

The CDR3 protein is CASSEGGTYQPQHF. CDR3 bases: TGTGCCAGCAGTGAAGGGGGGACCTATCAGCCCCAGCATTTT. The chain is built from TRBV2 and TRBJ1-5; D possibly corresponds to TRBD1 (5 bases). Trimming cost V 1 base and J 5 bases, with 9 bases left between them. In germline, CDR1 is SNHLY, CDR2 FYNNEI. This CDR3 comprises 14 residues.

The CDR3 sequence is CASSPLAGGGEQYF. The CDR3 DNA sequence: TGCGCCAGCAGCCCTCTAGCGGGAGGGGGGGAGCAGTACTTC. This rearrangement joins TRBV5-1 to TRBJ2-7; the match to TRBD2 covers 12 bases. The CDR3 runs 14 residues. Germline trimming cut 4 bases from V and 7 bases from J; bases unmatched to any gene: 6. The germline V gene encodes CDR1 SGHRS and CDR2 YFSETQ. Looking up the rest from reference TRBV5-1 and TRBJ2-7 gives the full variable domain: KAGVTQTPRYLIKTRGQQVTLSCSPISGHRSVSWYQQTPGQGLQFLFEYFSETQRNKGNFPGRFSGRQFSNSRSEMNVSTLELGDSALYLCASSPLAGGGEQYFGPGTRLTVT.

The chain couples TRBV5-5 to TRBJ2-7; TRBD2 matches at 7 bases. Germline-derived CDR1 and CDR2 are SGHKS and YYEKEE (reference sequence). The V segment lost 0 bases and the J segment 1 base; nucleotides outside the gene matches: 10. The CDR3 length is 17 residues. The CDR3 is CASSLAWGSGSSYEQYV. Here the CDR3 DNA reads TGTGCCAGCAGCTTGGCCTGGGGTAGCGGGTCATCCTACGAGCAGTACGTC.

In its sample, this clonotype was seen a few times. V gene TRBV3-1 combines with J gene TRBJ2-7, with 11 bases fitting TRBD1. CDR3 length: 17 amino acids. J was trimmed by 7 bases and V by 4 bases; bases with no gene match: 15. Germline V gene lookup returns CDR1 LGHDT and CDR2 YNNKEL (reference sequence). The DNA for the CDR3 is TGTGCCAGCAGCCTGTCACCGGGACAGGGGGTGCTATTGGAGCAGTACTTC. Protein product: CASSLSPGQGVLLEQYF.

V gene TRBV2 combines with J gene TRBJ2-6, with D possibly being TRBD2 (5 bases). The CDR3 has 15 residues. Germline V gene lookup returns CDR1 SNHLY and CDR2 FYNNEI. V was shortened by 8 bases and J by 2 bases, with 13 bases between the two germline ends. CDR3 residues: CASRNGVTGANVLTF. The CDR3 DNA sequence: TGTGCCAGCCGAAACGGGGTGACTGGGGCCAACGTCCTGACTTTC.

This clonotype was detected many times. The chain's CDR3 is CASSPRLGNQPQHF. The CDR3 DNA reads as TGTGCCAGCAGTCCGAGGCTGGGCAATCAGCCCCAGCATTTT. The gene calls are TRBV2 and TRBJ1-5; D is unresolved. V shed 5 bases and J shed 2 bases, with 10 bases lying between them. The CDR3 runs to 14 residues. The germline V gene encodes CDR1 SNHLY and CDR2 FYNNEI.

This chain joins TRBV6-2 or TRBV6-3 and TRBJ2-1, with D unresolved. Trimming took 6 bases from V and 0 from J, leaving 12 bases between them. The length of the CDR3 is 15 residues. Germline CDR1 MNHEY, CDR2 SVGEGT. CDR3 sequence reads: CASRRQFSSYNEQFF. The CDR3 DNA follows: TGTGCCAGCAGGCGACAATTTAGCTCCTACAATGAGCAGTTCTTC.

This clonotype was found once. The V call is TRBV5-6, the J call TRBJ1-1, with 8 bases matching TRBD1. J was trimmed by 13 bases and V by 5 bases; bases with no gene match: 10. Germline V CDR1 and CDR2: SGHDT, YYEEEE. This CDR3 contains 12 residues. CDR3 nucleotides: TGTGCCAGCAGTCATACCGGACAGGGCGGTTTCTTT. Translation: CASSHTGQGGFF.

This clonotype came up many times. The gene calls are TRBV24-1 and TRBJ2-1; tentatively, D is TRBD2 (7 bases). CDR3 length equals 16 residues. Germline lookup yields CDR1 KGHDR and CDR2 SFDVKD. The V end lost 1 base, the J end lost 4 bases, and 13 bases lay between the germline ends. The CDR3, as DNA: TGTGCCACCAGTGATTTAGGGAGGGGGTTTTACAATGAGCAGTTCTTC. Its translation is CATSDLGRGFYNEQFF.

This clonotype was seen many times. This rearrangement joins TRBV12-3 or TRBV12-4 to TRBJ2-1; 7 positions agree with TRBD1. J lost 9 bases, V lost 4 bases, and 18 bases had no gene match. The CDR3 extends over 17 amino acids. The CDR3 DNA is TGTGCCAGCAGTTCCCCGGGGACAGCCCTTACGATCGGTGAGCAGTTCTTC. This codes for CASSSPGTALTIGEQFF.

Only a few counts were recorded for this clonotype. The genes are TRBV9 and TRBJ2-3; the match to TRBD1 covers 8 bases. Germline V gene lookup returns CDR1 SGDLS and CDR2 YYNGEE. The CDR3 consists of 15 residues. J was trimmed by 6 bases and V by 4 bases; bases with no gene match: 10. The CDR3 reads CASSFGQGLLDTQYF. Written as DNA, the CDR3 is TGTGCCAGCAGCTTCGGACAGGGACTGTTGGATACGCAGTATTTT. The full variable domain, its missing parts supplied by reference TRBV9 and TRBJ2-3, is DSGVTQTPKHLITATGQRVTLRCSPRSGDLSVYWYQQSLDQGLQFLIQYYNGEERAKGNILERFSAQQFPDLHSELNLSSLELGDSALYFCASSFGQGLLDTQYFGPGTRLTVL.

This clonotype was recorded at least ten times. V usage is TRBV24-1 and J usage is TRBJ2-7; D ambiguous. The CDR3 has 8 residues. CDR1 is KGHDR, CDR2 SFDVKD, per germline. Between the trimmed V and J ends, which lost 9 bases and 4 bases, there was a span of 0 bases. For the CDR3, the DNA is TGTGCCACCTACGAGCAGTACGTC. Translating gives CATYEQYV.

This clonotype was detected a few times. This sequence joins TRBV4-1 and TRBJ2-2; D is uncertain. Per germline, CDR1 MGHRA and CDR2 YSYEKL. V gave up 1 base and J gave up 4 bases, with 10 bases separating them. CDR3 length: 15 residues. CDR3 sequence reads: CASSQVLRATGELFF. The DNA for the CDR3 is TGCGCCAGCAGCCAAGTCCTCAGAGCCACCGGGGAGCTGTTTTTT.

V usage is TRBV11-2 and J usage is TRBJ1-6; a possible D gene is TRBD1 (5 bases). The CDR3 has 15 residues. V was trimmed by 3 bases and J by 6 bases, leaving 12 bases between them. CDR1 is SGHAT and CDR2 is FQNNGV in the germline V gene. The CDR3 sequence: CASSFTGPSNSPLHF. As DNA, the CDR3 is TGTGCCAGCAGCTTCACGGGACCGAGTAATTCACCCCTCCACTTT.

This clonotype was detected only a few times. The chain uses TRBV5-1 and TRBJ2-5, with D possibly TRBD2 on 6 matching bases. The length of the CDR3 is 17 residues. From germline, CDR1 is SGHRS and CDR2 YFSETQ. The V gene lost 0 bases and the J gene lost 4 bases, with 19 bases spanning the gap. The CDR3 reads CASSLEFQSGAGETQYF. CDR3 in DNA: TGCGCCAGCAGCTTGGAGTTCCAGTCGGGAGCCGGAGAGACCCAGTACTTC.

This clonotype came up a few times. CDR3 region: CASSFRDLNNEQFF. The CDR3 nucleotides read TGTGCCAGCAGCTTCCGGGACTTGAACAATGAGCAGTTCTTC. The gene calls are TRBV11-3 and TRBJ2-1; tentative D call: TRBD2 (6 bases). Germline loops: CDR1 SGHNT, CDR2 YENEEA. V shed 3 bases and J shed 5 bases, with 11 bases lying between them. The CDR3 is made up of 14 amino acids.

The rearrangement uses TRBV5-1 and TRBJ2-3, with a tentative D call TRBD2 (6 bases). The V and J ends lost 4 bases and 7 bases respectively, with 16 bases between them. Germline V gives CDR1 SGHRS, CDR2 YFSETQ. This CDR3 has 14 residues. This CDR3 reads CASSPWTKGNTQYF. CDR3 nucleotide sequence: TGCGCCAGCAGCCCATGGACTAAGGGAAATACGCAGTATTTT.

This clonotype showed up just once. The chain links TRBV20-1 to TRBJ2-3, with D possibly TRBD2 on 6 matching bases. Germline V lookup: CDR1 DFQATT, CDR2 SNEGSKA (reference sequence). V lost 1 base, J lost 4 bases, and 15 bases lay in between. The CDR3 runs 15 residues. The CDR3 sequence is CSARGERLVSDTQYF. DNA for the CDR3: TGCAGTGCTAGAGGGGAGCGACTAGTCTCAGATACGCAGTATTTT.

The CDR3 region has the DNA TGTGCCAGCAGCTTAATGCAGGGGAGGGACGAGCAGTACTTC. Its translation: CASSLMQGRDEQYF. The chain employs TRBV7-9 and TRBJ2-7, with D possibly being TRBD2 (7 bases). The CDR3 contains 14 residues. V dropped 2 bases and J dropped 5 bases, with 13 bases sitting between them. CDR1 and CDR2 (germline): SEHNR, FQNEAQ (reference sequence). Combining the CDR3 with reference TRBV7-9 and TRBJ2-7 gives the whole variable domain DTGVSQNPRHKITKRGQNVTFRCDPISEHNRLYWYRQTLGQGPEFLTYFQNEAQLEKSRLLSDRFSAERPKGSFSTLEIQRTEQGDSAMYLCASSLMQGRDEQYFGPGTRLTVT.

In DNA form, the CDR3 reads TGTGCCAGCAGTTTATCCAGGACAGTTGGGGCAGATACGCAGTATTTT. Protein product: CASSLSRTVGADTQYF. The chain carries TRBV27 and TRBJ2-3; D perhaps matches TRBD1 (6 bases). CDR1 MNHEY and CDR2 SMNVEV come from the germline V gene (reference sequence). Trimming took off 0 bases at V and 4 bases at J, with 14 bases between the two ends. The CDR3 covers 16 residues.

The chain links TRBV10-2 to TRBJ1-1, with unresolved D. Germline V gene sequence: CDR1 WSHSY, CDR2 SAAADI. Trimming left V 2 bases short and J 1 base short, with 11 bases between. The CDR3 is 15 amino acids. This chain's CDR3 is CASSEGVGANTEAFF. CDR3 DNA: TGCGCCAGCAGTGAGGGTGTGGGAGCGAACACTGAAGCTTTCTTT.